Shown below are 3 T cell receptor beta chains from a single sample sequenced in a study of regulatory T cells in long-lasting Graves disease. Described time point: newly diagnosed GD, antithyroid drugs for less than 3 months. With RNA extracted from PBMCs as input, the TCR library was made. In building TCR beta libraries, iRepertoire HTBI primers were used together with Arm-PCR of CDR3 regions. From the multiplex PCR reads, TCRdb called clonotypes with MiXCR, one entry per CDR3 protein. In the table there are hundreds of thousands of distinct CDR3 sequences, around 15% of which are singletons. These data were also reused for a study on T cells in Graves' hyperthyroidism and ophthalmopathy.

The specimen was peripheral blood mononuclear cells (PBMCs), collected at new diagnosis, from a patient treated with antithyroid drugs. The receptors here all came from a man aged 35-49 years with Graves disease.

This clonotype was picked up many times. The J gene is TRBJ1-1, the V gene TRBV30, with 7 positions matching TRBD1. Germline V gene sequence: CDR1 GTSNPN, CDR2 SVGIG (reference sequence). The CDR3 is made up of 14 amino acids. With 1 base clipped from V and 7 bases from J, the junction kept 9 bases outside the gene matches. The CDR3 nucleotides read TGTGCCTGGAGTGCCCGGACAGGCCGAGATGAAGCTTTCTTT. This translates into CAWSARTGRDEAFF.

This clonotype was observed at least ten times. The gene calls are TRBV29-1 and TRBJ2-1; D is possibly TRBD1 (5 bases). The CDR3 extends over 14 amino acids. Trimming left V 4 bases short and J 6 bases short, with 16 bases between. The V gene's germline CDR1 is SQVTM and CDR2 ANQGSEA. CDR3 DNA: TGCAGCGTTGGGTTCAGGGTTAGGATCAATGAGCAGTTCTTC. Its translation is CSVGFRVRINEQFF.

This clonotype appeared many times. The rearrangement links TRBV7-3 to TRBJ2-3; D is ambiguous. V was trimmed by 1 base and J by 1 base, leaving 12 bases between them. In germline, CDR1 is SGHTA, CDR2 FQGTGA. The CDR3 has 16 amino acids. The CDR3 DNA reads TGTGCCAGCAGCTTAATGGCAGGAAGGGGCACAGATACGCAGTATTTT. It encodes CASSLMAGRGTDTQYF.